This paragraph reports one T cell receptor beta chain. Its antigen is not yet known. The record has no base qualities; no much larger clone is one base away. This sample is drawn from a study of T cell responses to AZD1222 COVID-19 vaccine listed by TCRdb under 2021. Study-wide context: A total of 233 trial participants underwent TCR sequencing, of whom roughly 210 received two doses of AZD1222 and some 25 received two doses of the MenACWY control vaccine. Enrollment into the trials was organized by age into subgroups of 18-55, 56-69 and 70-plus years, and those subgroups contained approximately 160, 26 and 62 TCR-sequenced participants, respectively.

Results and caveats for the whole study, not just this receptor: Most participants were white British and females outnumbered males, and the authors suggested that clonal diversity may have been underestimated. Reportedly, almost half of the unique spike-specific TCRs recognized epitopes lying outside the regions that are mutated in the B.1.351 and B.1.1.7 variants. A significant rise in spike-specific TCR breadth and depth was observed after two AZD1222 doses relative to day 0 and relative to MenACWY recipients. In the small 56-69-year group, the increase in depth fell short of significance, most likely because of low power. Only a handful of AZD1222 recipients were SARS-CoV-2 seropositive at baseline, limiting conclusions about previously exposed vaccinees. Because no day 14 peak-response samples were available, repertoires were characterized only after the peak T cell response. CD4 TCRs associated with the vaccine covered the entire spike protein, and the dominant responses were in regions 160-218 and 743-854.

The CDR3 regions of human TCRbeta chains were subjected to immunosequencing. In the paper's pipeline: Repertoire TCRs were matched against a reference library of SARS-CoV-2-specific TCRs generated with the MIRA antigen-specificity platform. Breadth meant the fraction of unique TCRs that were SARS-CoV-2-associated, whereas depth meant the fraction of total T cells that were SARS-CoV-2-associated. Using the MIRA data, each spike-specific TCR was assigned both to the spike region to which the TCR was reactive and to a CD4 or CD8 class. Log10-transformed breadth and depth values were compared by one-way ANOVA with Sidak's multiple comparisons tests. TCRdb obtained this table from immuneACCESS and retained in-frame rearrangements with V and J assigned. These tables miss some clones; where compared with another copy, unresolved V genes account for less than half of the shortfall, and the remainder is unexplained. The V and J calls and clone size come from that table; D and trimming were worked out from the DNA. For this sample there are around 130,000 clones; more than 85% appear just once. The top ten hold roughly 2% of the sample.

Via the germline V gene, CDR1 is SNHLY and CDR2 FYNNEI. Relative to germline, V is 6 bases shorter and J is 5 bases shorter, with 9 bases between their ends. Spanning cysteine to phenylalanine, the CDR3 consists of 12 amino acids. Only the CDR3 region is kept as DNA, spanning 36 bases read in frame from base 1. The sample's time point label is to be understood as: about 28 days (+/-7) after the second vaccine dose. Because spike-specific TCR depth and breadth did not differ between the two schedules, AZD1222 recipients who got a second dose at roughly 4 weeks were pooled with those who got a second dose at roughly 12 weeks. Samples from vaccinated people were obtained from the UK trials COV001 and COV002, which included a single-blind randomized controlled phase 2/3 trial of AZD1222 (ChAdOx1 nCoV-19) in healthy adults. For TCRbeta chain sequencing, PBMC samples were collected from trial participants at day 0 and at day 28 after the second dose.

The chain is assembled from TRBV2 and TRBJ2-3; matching of 5 bases hints at TRBD1 as the D gene. This receptor was obtained from an adult who received the AZD1222 COVID-19 vaccine. Sequencing used peripheral blood, obtained 28 days after the second AZD1222 dose. The CDR3 protein sequence reads: CASSRAEDTQYF. The sequenced DNA: TGTGCCAGCAGCAGGGCAGAAGATACGCAGTATTTT.